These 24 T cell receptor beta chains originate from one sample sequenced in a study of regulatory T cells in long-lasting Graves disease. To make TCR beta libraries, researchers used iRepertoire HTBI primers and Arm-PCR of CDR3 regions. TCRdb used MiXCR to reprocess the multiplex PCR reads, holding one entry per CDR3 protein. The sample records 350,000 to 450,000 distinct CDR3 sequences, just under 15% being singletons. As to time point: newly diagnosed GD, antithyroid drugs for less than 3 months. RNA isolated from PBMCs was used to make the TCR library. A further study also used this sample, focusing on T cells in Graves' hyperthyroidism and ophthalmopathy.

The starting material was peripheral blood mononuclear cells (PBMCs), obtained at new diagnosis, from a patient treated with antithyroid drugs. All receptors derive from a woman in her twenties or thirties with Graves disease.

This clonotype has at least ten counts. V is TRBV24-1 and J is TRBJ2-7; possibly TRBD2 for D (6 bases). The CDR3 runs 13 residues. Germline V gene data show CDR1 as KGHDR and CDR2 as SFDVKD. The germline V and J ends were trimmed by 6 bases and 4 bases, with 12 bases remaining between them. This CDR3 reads CATSNRGSYEQYF. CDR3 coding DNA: TGTGCCACCAGTAACCGGGGGAGTTACGAGCAGTACTTC.

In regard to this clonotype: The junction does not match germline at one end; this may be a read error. The CDR3 region is CASSSDSGGEIQYF. In DNA, the CDR3 is TGCGCCAGCAGCTCGGATAGCGGGGGTGAGATCCAGTACTTC. The chain couples TRBV5-1 to TRBJ2-5, with 9 bases matching TRBD2. CDR1 and CDR2 (germline): SGHRS, YFSETQ. This CDR3 spans 14 amino acids.

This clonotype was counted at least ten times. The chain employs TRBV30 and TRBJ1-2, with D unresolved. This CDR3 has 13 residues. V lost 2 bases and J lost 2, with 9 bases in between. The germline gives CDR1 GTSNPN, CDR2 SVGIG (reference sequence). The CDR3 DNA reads TGTGCCTGGAGTTGGTTGGAGAACTATGGCTACACCTTC. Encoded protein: CAWSWLENYGYTF.

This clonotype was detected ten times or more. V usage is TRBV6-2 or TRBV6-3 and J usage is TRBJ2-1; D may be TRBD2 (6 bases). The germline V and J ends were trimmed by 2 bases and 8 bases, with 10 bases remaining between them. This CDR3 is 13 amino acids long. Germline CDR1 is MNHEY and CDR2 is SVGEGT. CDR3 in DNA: TGTGCCAGCAGTTACGACGGGACTTATGAGCAGTTCTTC. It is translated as CASSYDGTYEQFF.

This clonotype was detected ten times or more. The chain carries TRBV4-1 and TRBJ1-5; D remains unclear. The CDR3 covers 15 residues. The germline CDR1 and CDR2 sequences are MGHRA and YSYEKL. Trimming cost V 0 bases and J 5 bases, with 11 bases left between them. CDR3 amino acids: CASSQDTGSYQPQHF. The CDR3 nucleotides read TGCGCCAGCAGCCAAGATACCGGGTCTTATCAGCCCCAGCATTTT.

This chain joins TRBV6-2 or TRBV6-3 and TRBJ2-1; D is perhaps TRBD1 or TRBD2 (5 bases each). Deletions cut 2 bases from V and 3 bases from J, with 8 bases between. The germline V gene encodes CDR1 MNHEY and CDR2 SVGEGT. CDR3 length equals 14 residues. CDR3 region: CASSYGTIYNEQFF. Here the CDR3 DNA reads TGTGCCAGCAGTTACGGGACCATCTACAATGAGCAGTTCTTC.

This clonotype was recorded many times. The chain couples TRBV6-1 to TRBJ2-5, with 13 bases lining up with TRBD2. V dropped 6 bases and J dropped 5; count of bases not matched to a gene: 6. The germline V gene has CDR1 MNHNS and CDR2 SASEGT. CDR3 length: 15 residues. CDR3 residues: CASSRGLAGVETQYF. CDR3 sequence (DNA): TGTGCCAGCAGCCGCGGACTAGCGGGAGTGGAGACCCAGTACTTC.

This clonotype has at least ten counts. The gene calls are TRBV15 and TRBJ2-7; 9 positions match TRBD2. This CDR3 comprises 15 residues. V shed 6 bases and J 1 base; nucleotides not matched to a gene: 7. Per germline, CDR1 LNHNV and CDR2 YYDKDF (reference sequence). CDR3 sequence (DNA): TGTGCCACCAGTACCACTAGCGGGCCTTCCTACGAGCAGTACTTC. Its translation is CATSTTSGPSYEQYF.

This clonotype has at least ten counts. CDR3 region: CASSPYLGTGNQPQHF. In DNA, the CDR3 is TGTGCCAGCAGTCCATATCTCGGGACGGGGAATCAGCCCCAGCATTTT. This sequence joins TRBV12-3 or TRBV12-4 and TRBJ1-5; D possibly corresponds to TRBD1 (5 bases). With 5 bases removed from V and 4 bases from J, the gap between germline ends came to 18 bases. This CDR3 comprises 16 residues.

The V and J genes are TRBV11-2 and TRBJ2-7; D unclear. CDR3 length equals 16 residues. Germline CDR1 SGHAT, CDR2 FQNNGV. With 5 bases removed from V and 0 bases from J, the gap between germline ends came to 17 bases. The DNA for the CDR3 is TGTGCCAGCAGCCCACAGAGACGGCTGAGCTCCTACGAGCAGTACTTC. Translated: CASSPQRRLSSYEQYF.

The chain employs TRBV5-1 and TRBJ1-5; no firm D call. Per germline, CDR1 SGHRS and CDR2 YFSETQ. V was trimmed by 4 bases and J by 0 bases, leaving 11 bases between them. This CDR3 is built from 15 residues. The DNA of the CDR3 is TGCGCCAGCAGCCTTGGGGATAATAGCAATCAGCCCCAGCATTTT. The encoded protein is CASSLGDNSNQPQHF.

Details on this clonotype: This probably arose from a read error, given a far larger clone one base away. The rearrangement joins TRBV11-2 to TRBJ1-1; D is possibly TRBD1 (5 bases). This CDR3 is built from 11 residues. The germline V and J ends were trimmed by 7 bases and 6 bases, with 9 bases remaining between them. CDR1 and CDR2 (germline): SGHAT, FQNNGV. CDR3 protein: CASIRGAEAFF. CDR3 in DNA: TGTGCCAGCATACGGGGGGCTGAAGCTTTCTTT.

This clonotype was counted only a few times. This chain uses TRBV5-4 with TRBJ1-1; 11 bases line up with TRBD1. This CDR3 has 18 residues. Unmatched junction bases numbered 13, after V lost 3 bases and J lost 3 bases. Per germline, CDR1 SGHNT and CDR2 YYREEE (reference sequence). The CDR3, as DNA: TGTGCCAGCAGCTCCGGGACAGGGGGATTTTGGGGGGACACTGAAGCTTTCTTT. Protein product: CASSSGTGGFWGDTEAFF.

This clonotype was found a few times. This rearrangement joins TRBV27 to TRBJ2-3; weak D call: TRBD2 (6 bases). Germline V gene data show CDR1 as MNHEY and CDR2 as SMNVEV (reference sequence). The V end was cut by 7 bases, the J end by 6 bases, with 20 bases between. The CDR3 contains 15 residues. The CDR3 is CASTLSGSPRDTQYF. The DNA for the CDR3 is TGTGCCAGCACCCTTAGCGGATCCCCCCGGGATACGCAGTATTTT.

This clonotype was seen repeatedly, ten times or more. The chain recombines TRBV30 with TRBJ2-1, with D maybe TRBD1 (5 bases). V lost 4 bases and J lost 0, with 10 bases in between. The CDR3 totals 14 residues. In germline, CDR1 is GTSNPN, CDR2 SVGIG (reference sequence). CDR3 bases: TGTGCCTGGAATCGACAGAGCTCCTACAATGAGCAGTTCTTC. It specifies CAWNRQSSYNEQFF. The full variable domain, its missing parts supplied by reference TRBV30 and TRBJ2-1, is SQTIHQWPATLVQPVGSPLSLECTVEGTSNPNLYWYRQAAGRGLQLLFYSVGIGQISSEVPQNLSASRPQDRQFILSSKKLLLSDSGFYLCAWNRQSSYNEQFFGPGTRLTVL.

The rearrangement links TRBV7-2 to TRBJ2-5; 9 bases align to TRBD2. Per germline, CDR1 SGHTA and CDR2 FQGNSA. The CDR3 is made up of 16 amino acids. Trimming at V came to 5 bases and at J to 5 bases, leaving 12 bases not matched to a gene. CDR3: CASSPRLAEYRETQYF. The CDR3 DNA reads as TGTGCCAGCAGCCCACGACTAGCGGAGTACCGGGAGACCCAGTACTTC.

The CDR3 DNA is TGTGCCAGCAGCGGCCGCCAAGGGGTAGAGACCCAGTACTTC. As protein: CASSGRQGVETQYF. This sequence joins TRBV9 and TRBJ2-5, with a weak D call TRBD1 (5 bases). Germline loops: CDR1 SGDLS, CDR2 YYNGEE. V lost 3 bases, J lost 4 bases, and 13 bases lay in between. This CDR3 has 14 residues.

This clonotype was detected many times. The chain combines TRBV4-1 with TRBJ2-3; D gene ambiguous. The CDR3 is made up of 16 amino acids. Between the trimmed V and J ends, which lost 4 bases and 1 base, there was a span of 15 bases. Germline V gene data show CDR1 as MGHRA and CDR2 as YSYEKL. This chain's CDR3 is CASSPWAVSGTDTQYF. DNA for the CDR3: TGCGCCAGCAGCCCGTGGGCAGTTTCAGGCACAGATACGCAGTATTTT.

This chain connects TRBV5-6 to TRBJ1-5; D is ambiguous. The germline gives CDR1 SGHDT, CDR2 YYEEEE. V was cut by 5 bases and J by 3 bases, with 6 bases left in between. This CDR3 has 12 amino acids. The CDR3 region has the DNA TGTGCCAGCAGTGGCTACAATCAGCCCCAGCATTTT. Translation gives CASSGYNQPQHF.

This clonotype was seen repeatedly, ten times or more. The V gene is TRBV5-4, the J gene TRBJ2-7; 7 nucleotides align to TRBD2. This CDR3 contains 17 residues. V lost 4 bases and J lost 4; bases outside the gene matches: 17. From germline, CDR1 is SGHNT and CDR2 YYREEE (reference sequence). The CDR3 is CASSLPMRGGGKYEQYF. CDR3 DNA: TGTGCCAGCAGCCTCCCAATGAGGGGCGGGGGAAAATACGAGCAGTACTTC.

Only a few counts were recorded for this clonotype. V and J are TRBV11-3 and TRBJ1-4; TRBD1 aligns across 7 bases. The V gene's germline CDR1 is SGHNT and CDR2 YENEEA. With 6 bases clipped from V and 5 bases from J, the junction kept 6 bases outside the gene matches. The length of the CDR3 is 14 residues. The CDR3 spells CASRPGTANEKLFF. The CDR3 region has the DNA TGTGCCAGCAGACCCGGGACAGCGAATGAAAAACTGTTTTTT. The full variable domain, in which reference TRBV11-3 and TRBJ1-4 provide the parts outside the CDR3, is EAGVVQSPRYKIIEKKQPVAFWCNPISGHNTLYWYLQNLGQGPELLIRYENEEAVDDSQLPKDRFSAERLKGVDSTLKIQPAELGDSAVYLCASRPGTANEKLFFGSGTQLSVL.

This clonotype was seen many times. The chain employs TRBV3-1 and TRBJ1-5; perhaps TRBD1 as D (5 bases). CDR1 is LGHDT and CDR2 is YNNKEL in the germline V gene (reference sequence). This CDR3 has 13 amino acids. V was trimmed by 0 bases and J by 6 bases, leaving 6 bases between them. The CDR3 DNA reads TGTGCCAGCAGCCAAGATAGGGGTCAGCCCCAGCATTTT. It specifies CASSQDRGQPQHF.

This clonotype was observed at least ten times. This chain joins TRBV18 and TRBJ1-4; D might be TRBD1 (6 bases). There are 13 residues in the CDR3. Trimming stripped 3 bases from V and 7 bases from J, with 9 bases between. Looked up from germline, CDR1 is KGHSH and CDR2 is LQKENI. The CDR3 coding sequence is TGTGCCAGCTCACCGGGGGGGCTTGAAAAACTGTTTTTT. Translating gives CASSPGGLEKLFF.

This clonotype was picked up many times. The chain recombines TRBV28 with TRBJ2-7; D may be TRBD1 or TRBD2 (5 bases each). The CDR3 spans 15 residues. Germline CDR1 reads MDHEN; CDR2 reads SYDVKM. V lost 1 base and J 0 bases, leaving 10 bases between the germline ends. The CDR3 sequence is CASSLFGDGSYEQYF. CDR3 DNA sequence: TGTGCCAGCAGTTTATTTGGGGACGGCTCCTACGAGCAGTACTTC.